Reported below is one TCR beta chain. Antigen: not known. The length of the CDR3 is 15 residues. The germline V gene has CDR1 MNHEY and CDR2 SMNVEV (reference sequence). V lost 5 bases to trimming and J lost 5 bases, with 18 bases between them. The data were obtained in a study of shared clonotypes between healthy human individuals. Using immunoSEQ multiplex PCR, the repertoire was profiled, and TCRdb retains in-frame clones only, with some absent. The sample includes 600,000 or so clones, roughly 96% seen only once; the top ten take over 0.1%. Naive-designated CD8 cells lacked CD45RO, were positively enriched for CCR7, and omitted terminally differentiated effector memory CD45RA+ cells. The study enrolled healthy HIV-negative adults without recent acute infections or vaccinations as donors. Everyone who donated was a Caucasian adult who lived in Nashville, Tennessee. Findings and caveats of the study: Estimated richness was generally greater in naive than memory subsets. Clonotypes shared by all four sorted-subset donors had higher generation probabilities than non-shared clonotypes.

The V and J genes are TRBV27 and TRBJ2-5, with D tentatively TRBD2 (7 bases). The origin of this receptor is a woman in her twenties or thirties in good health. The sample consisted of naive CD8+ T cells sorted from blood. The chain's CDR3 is CASSRDNGLGETQYF. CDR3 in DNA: TGTGCCAGCAGTAGGGACAATGGACTAGGGGAGACCCAGTACTTC.